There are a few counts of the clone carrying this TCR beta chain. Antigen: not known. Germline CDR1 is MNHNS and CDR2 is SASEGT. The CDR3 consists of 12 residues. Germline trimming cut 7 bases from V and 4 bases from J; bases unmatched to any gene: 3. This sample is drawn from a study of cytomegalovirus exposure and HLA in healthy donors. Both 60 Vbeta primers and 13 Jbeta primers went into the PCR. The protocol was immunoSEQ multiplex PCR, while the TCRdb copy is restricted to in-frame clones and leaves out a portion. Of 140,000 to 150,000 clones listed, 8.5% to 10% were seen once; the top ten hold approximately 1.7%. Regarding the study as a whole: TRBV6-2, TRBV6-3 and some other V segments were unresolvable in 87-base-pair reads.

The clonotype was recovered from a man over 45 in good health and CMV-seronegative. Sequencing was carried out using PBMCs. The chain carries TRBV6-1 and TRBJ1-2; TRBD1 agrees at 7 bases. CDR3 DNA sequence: TGTGCCAGCATCGGGACAGTCTATGGCTACACCTTC. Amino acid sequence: CASIGTVYGYTF.